Presented here are 22 T cell receptor beta chains from one specimen sequenced in a study of blood T cell repertoires in COVID-19. The protocol was immunoSEQ multiplex PCR, while the TCRdb copy is restricted to in-frame clones and leaves out a portion. Of roughly 200,000 clones listed, roughly 82% are singletons. Sample: peripheral blood. The receptors shown here come from a woman aged 60 to 75 with COVID-19, enrolled during active disease.

This rearrangement joins TRBV10-2 to TRBJ1-1; possible D gene TRBD1, 5 bases. Germline V gene lookup returns CDR1 WSHSY and CDR2 SAAADI. V was shortened by 7 bases and J by 2 bases, with 14 bases between the two germline ends. The CDR3 covers 14 residues. CDR3 DNA: TGCGCCAGCATCCGCGGGGGGGTAAACACTGAAGCTTTCTTT. Residues: CASIRGGVNTEAFF.

Only one count was recorded for this clone. The chain combines TRBV7-3 with TRBJ2-2, with TRBD2 as a possible D gene (6 bases). This CDR3 contains 16 residues. V lost 5 bases and J 1 base, leaving 14 bases between the germline ends. The germline V gene has CDR1 SGHTA and CDR2 FQGTGA. The CDR3 protein is CASSPGGARNTGELFF. As DNA, the CDR3 is TGTGCCAGCAGCCCCGGCGGGGCTAGGAACACCGGGGAGCTGTTTTTT. The whole variable domain, filled in from reference TRBV7-3 and TRBJ2-2, reads GAGVSQTPSNKVTEKGKYVELRCDPISGHTALYWYRQSLGQGPEFLIYFQGTGAADDSGLPNDRFFAVRPEGSVSTLKIQRTERGDSAVYLCASSPGGARNTGELFFGEGSRLTVL.

V usage is TRBV5-1 and J usage is TRBJ1-2; the match to TRBD1 covers 7 bases. The CDR3 sequence is 15 residues long. The V and J ends lost 4 bases and 2 bases, in that order; junction bases with no gene match: 8. Germline CDR1 reads SGHRS; CDR2 reads YFSETQ. The CDR3 DNA reads as TGCGCCAGCAGCCAGACCTCGACAGGGAACTATGGCTACACCTTC. As protein: CASSQTSTGNYGYTF. Full variable domain (remainder filled in from reference TRBV5-1 and TRBJ1-2): KAGVTQTPRYLIKTRGQQVTLSCSPISGHRSVSWYQQTPGQGLQFLFEYFSETQRNKGNFPGRFSGRQFSNSRSEMNVSTLELGDSALYLCASSQTSTGNYGYTFGSGTRLTVV.

The chain couples TRBV5-6 to TRBJ2-1; TRBD2 matches 8 bases. This CDR3 is built from 15 residues. Germline trimming cut 1 base from V and 9 bases from J; bases unmatched to any gene: 9. Germline loops: CDR1 SGHDT, CDR2 YYEEEE. CDR3 bases: TGTGCCAGCAGCTTGTTACTAGCGGACGACCCTGAGCAGTTCTTC. The encoded protein is CASSLLLADDPEQFF.

This clone is a singleton in its sample. This chain connects TRBV11-2 to TRBJ2-3; no clear D gene. Per germline, CDR1 SGHAT and CDR2 FQNNGV. Trimming cost V 4 bases and J 0 bases, with 11 bases left between them. This CDR3 region has 15 residues. In nucleotides, the CDR3 is TGTGCCAGCAGCTCCACGACAATTAGCACAGATACGCAGTATTTT. It codes for CASSSTTISTDTQYF.

The rearrangement links TRBV29-1 to TRBJ1-2; a weak D match, TRBD1 (6 bases). Germline assignment: CDR1 SQVTM and CDR2 ANQGSEA. The CDR3 length is 12 residues. Between the trimmed V and J ends, which lost 7 bases and 5 bases, there was a span of 14 bases. The CDR3 DNA reads TGCAGCGCGATACAGGGATCTTATGGCTACACCTTC. It codes for CSAIQGSYGYTF. The variable domain in full, completed from reference TRBV29-1 and TRBJ1-2, reads SAVISQKPSRDICQRGTSLTIQCQVDSQVTMMFWYRQQPGQSLTLIATANQGSEATYESGFVIDKFPISRPNLTFSTLTVSNMSPEDSSIYLCSAIQGSYGYTFGSGTRLTVV.

This clone was seen just once. The rearrangement joins TRBV9 to TRBJ2-7, with TRBD2 as a possible D gene (6 bases). The ends were cut back, 4 bases at V and 3 bases at J, with 14 bases in the middle. This CDR3 has 14 residues. The germline CDR1 and CDR2 sequences are SGDLS and YYNGEE. DNA of the CDR3: TGTGCCAGCAGCCGAACCCCGGGAGACTACGAGCAGTACTTC. This gives the protein CASSRTPGDYEQYF.

The chain uses TRBV18 and TRBJ1-1, with TRBD1 identical over 7 bases. Trimming cost V 2 bases and J 6 bases; bases outside gene matches: 6. Germline CDR1 reads KGHSH; CDR2 reads LQKENI. The CDR3 has 14 amino acids. The CDR3 bases are TGTGCCAGCTCACCAGACCAGGGGGTTTCTGAAGCTTTCTTT. Its protein product is CASSPDQGVSEAFF. Using reference TRBV18 and TRBJ1-1 for the parts outside the CDR3, the full variable domain is NAGVMQNPRHLVRRRGQEARLRCSPMKGHSHVYWYRQLPEEGLKFMVYLQKENIIDESGMPKERFSAEFPKEGPSILRIQQVVRGDSAAYFCASSPDQGVSEAFFGQGTRLTVV.

Ten or more counts support this clone. V gene TRBV7-9 combines with J gene TRBJ1-3, with D possibly being TRBD1 (6 bases). This CDR3 is 17 amino acids long. Germline loops: CDR1 SEHNR, CDR2 FQNEAQ (reference sequence). V gave up 0 bases and J gave up 2 bases, with 14 bases separating them. CDR3 nucleotides: TGTGCCAGCAGCTTAGCGTCAGCGGGGGCCACTGGAAACACCATATATTTT. Translating gives CASSLASAGATGNTIYF.

There are a few counts of this clone. This chain links TRBV5-1 with TRBJ1-1; 10 nucleotides agree with TRBD1. Unmatched junction bases numbered 7, after V lost 4 bases and J lost 4 bases. Germline V gene data show CDR1 as SGHRS and CDR2 as YFSETQ. The CDR3 length is 15 residues. The CDR3 nucleotides are TGCGCCAGCAGCCAGACAGGGGGCGCCTCCACTGAAGCTTTCTTT. This encodes CASSQTGGASTEAFF.

Worth noting for this clone: Within the sample, other DNA sequences also encode this same CDR3. V gene TRBV3-1 (or the pseudogene TRBV3-2) combines with J gene TRBJ1-1; no definite D call. Trimming cost V 0 bases and J 4 bases, with 9 bases left between them. Per the germline V gene, CDR1 is LGHDT and CDR2 is YNNKEL (reference sequence). The CDR3 is 14 residues long. The CDR3 spells CASSQDPGPTEAFF. CDR3 nucleotide sequence: TGTGCCAGCAGCCAAGATCCAGGTCCCACTGAAGCTTTCTTT.

The J gene is TRBJ2-5, the V gene TRBV7-2; possible D gene TRBD2, 7 bases. V lost 3 bases and J 4 bases, leaving 15 bases between the germline ends. Germline CDR1 reads SGHTA; CDR2 reads FQGNSA. The CDR3 runs to 15 residues. CDR3 in amino acids: CASSLGLRGGETQYF. DNA for the CDR3: TGTGCCAGCAGCTTGGGCTTGAGGGGGGGAGAGACCCAGTACTTC.

J is TRBJ2-3 and V is TRBV19; D remains ambiguous. This CDR3 is 13 amino acids long. Germline V gene sequence: CDR1 LNHDA, CDR2 SQIVND (reference sequence). Trimming stripped 0 bases from V and 6 bases from J, with 7 bases between. The CDR3 region is CASSIEHMDTQYF. CDR3 DNA sequence: TGTGCCAGTAGTATAGAGCACATGGATACGCAGTATTTT.

V gene TRBV19 combines with J gene TRBJ1-2, with 8 bases aligning to TRBD1. The CDR3 consists of 14 residues. Germline V lookup: CDR1 LNHDA, CDR2 SQIVND (reference sequence). J lost 7 bases, V lost 7 bases, and 11 bases had no gene match. Here the CDR3 reads CASTKTGVKGGYTF. CDR3 DNA: TGTGCCAGTACCAAGACAGGGGTAAAGGGTGGCTACACCTTC.

This rearrangement joins TRBV11-2 to TRBJ1-5, with 9 bases lining up with TRBD1. The junction had 6 bases not matched to a gene; V was cut back by 5 bases and J by 7 bases. CDR3 length: 14 residues. CDR1 is SGHAT, CDR2 FQNNGV, per germline. The CDR3 is CASSADRGGQPQHF. The CDR3 nucleotides are TGTGCCAGCAGCGCGGACAGGGGAGGGCAGCCCCAGCATTTT.

The CDR3 loop is CASSYTTGENGYTF. CDR3 nucleotides: TGTGCCAGCAGTTACACGACAGGGGAGAATGGCTACACCTTC. This chain joins TRBV6-5 and TRBJ1-2; the match to TRBD1 covers 8 bases. Trimming took 2 bases from V and 6 from J; bases not matched to a gene: 5. The CDR3 consists of 14 residues. Germline CDR1 is MNHEY and CDR2 is SVGAGI.

V is TRBV5-6 and J is TRBJ2-5; 11 bases are shared with TRBD2. CDR3 size: 16 residues. Germline assignment: CDR1 SGHDT and CDR2 YYEEEE. Losses at the gene ends were 4 bases for V and 1 base for J; bases not matched to a gene: 6. The CDR3 nucleotides read TGTGCCAGCAGCCCGTTACTAGCGGGAGTCCAAGAGACCCAGTACTTC. It is translated as CASSPLLAGVQETQYF.

This sequence joins TRBV5-1 and TRBJ1-2, with TRBD1 matching over 7 bases. Germline V gives CDR1 SGHRS, CDR2 YFSETQ. The V segment lost 2 bases and the J segment 6 bases; nucleotides outside the gene matches: 10. The CDR3 length is 15 residues. The DNA for the CDR3 is TGCGCCAGCAGCTTAGTCAGGGGGAAGATGGATGGCTACACCTTC. It encodes CASSLVRGKMDGYTF.

This chain links TRBV9 with TRBJ1-2; D possibly corresponds to TRBD1 (6 bases). This CDR3 has 16 amino acids. Germline-derived CDR1 and CDR2 are SGDLS and YYNGEE. Trimming removed 3 bases from V and 0 bases from J, with 15 bases in between. DNA of the CDR3: TGTGCCAGCAGCGATCAGGGGCGTCCCCCTAACTATGGCTACACCTTC. Translation: CASSDQGRPPNYGYTF.

The chain recombines TRBV19 with TRBJ2-5, with TRBD1 identical over 9 bases. V shed 5 bases and J 4 bases; nucleotides not matched to a gene: 11. Germline loops: CDR1 LNHDA, CDR2 SQIVND (reference sequence). This CDR3 spans 16 amino acids. Here the CDR3 reads CASSVSGTGLSETQYF. The CDR3 nucleotides are TGTGCCAGTAGTGTTTCAGGGACAGGGCTTTCAGAGACCCAGTACTTC.

Only a few counts were recorded for this clone. The chain employs TRBV28 and TRBJ1-5; tentative D call: TRBD1 (6 bases). V lost 4 bases, J lost 9 bases, and 16 bases lay in between. The CDR3 totals 14 residues. Germline V gene lookup returns CDR1 MDHEN and CDR2 SYDVKM. This CDR3 reads CASSSGGGWRPQHF. CDR3 DNA sequence: TGTGCCAGCAGTTCGGGGGGGGGCTGGAGGCCCCAGCATTTT.

J is TRBJ1-4 and V is TRBV7-6; tentative D call: TRBD1 (5 bases). The V gene's germline CDR1 is SGHVS and CDR2 FNYEAQ. V was pared by 2 bases and J by 12 bases, with 10 bases between. The CDR3 is 12 amino acids. The DNA of the CDR3 is TGTGCCAGCAGCTTAAAAGGGGCCGAACTGTTTTTT. Translating gives CASSLKGAELFF.